Presented here are 14 T cell receptor beta chains from one specimen sequenced in a study of CD8 T cells in Susac syndrome. The RNA input was roughly 0.45 to 1 ug, and it was reverse transcribed with random hexamers. TCRdb used MiXCR to reprocess the immunoSEQ multiplex PCR reads, holding one entry per CDR3 protein. The sample carries 250,000 to 350,000 distinct CDR3 sequences, 92% recorded once. Material for sequencing was CD4+ T cells from PBMCs. The receptors come from a human donor with multiple sclerosis.

The chain recombines TRBV10-3 with TRBJ2-2; D is possibly TRBD2 (7 bases). Trimming pared 8 bases from V and 3 bases from J, leaving 19 bases between. The CDR3 is 16 residues long. Germline V gene lookup returns CDR1 ENHRY and CDR2 SYGVKD. CDR3 amino acids: CAIGRGSRRDTGELFF. Here the CDR3 DNA reads TGTGCCATCGGGAGGGGGAGCCGTAGGGACACCGGGGAGCTGTTTTTT.

This clonotype was picked up one time. The V and J genes are TRBV7-2 and TRBJ2-3; 8 nucleotides align to TRBD2. The V segment lost 6 bases and the J segment 5 bases; nucleotides outside the gene matches: 13. The CDR3 spans 16 residues. Germline V gene sequence: CDR1 SGHTA, CDR2 FQGNSA. DNA for the CDR3: TGTGCCAGCAGTTCCTTAAATAGCGGGATGGGAGATACGCAGTATTTT. Translation gives CASSSLNSGMGDTQYF.

The J gene is TRBJ2-7, the V gene TRBV20-1, with 10 bases fitting TRBD2. The CDR3 has 16 residues. The germline gives CDR1 DFQATT, CDR2 SNEGSKA (reference sequence). The junction had 7 bases not matched to a gene; V was cut back by 0 bases and J by 2 bases. The CDR3 reads CSARDDLAGAPYEQYF. The CDR3 DNA is TGCAGTGCTAGAGATGATCTAGCGGGAGCACCCTACGAGCAGTACTTC.

This sequence joins TRBV27 and TRBJ1-2; D might be TRBD1 (5 bases). CDR3 length equals 14 residues. V dropped 6 bases and J dropped 4 bases, with 15 bases sitting between them. The V gene's germline CDR1 is MNHEY and CDR2 SMNVEV (reference sequence). The CDR3 sequence: CASSRTSGGYGYTF. The CDR3 nucleotides are TGTGCCAGCAGCCGGACATCGGGAGGCTATGGCTACACCTTC.

This sequence joins TRBV6-5 and TRBJ2-1, with 15 bases matching TRBD2. Germline CDR1 MNHEY, CDR2 SVGAGI. The CDR3 is 16 amino acids. Losses at the gene ends were 4 bases for V and 7 bases for J; bases not matched to a gene: 5. CDR3 nucleotide sequence: TGTGCCAGCAGTTCCAGAGGGACTAGCGGGAGGAATGAGCAGTTCTTC. Amino acid sequence: CASSSRGTSGRNEQFF.

This clonotype was observed a single time. V and J are TRBV20-1 and TRBJ2-5; perhaps TRBD1 as D (6 bases). CDR1 and CDR2 (germline): DFQATT, SNEGSKA (reference sequence). The CDR3 sequence is 11 residues long. V lost 7 bases and J 2 bases, leaving 8 bases between the germline ends. CDR3 nucleotide sequence: TGCAGTGGGACAGTACAAGAGACCCAGTACTTC. Amino acids: CSGTVQETQYF.

The chain has TRBV24-1 and TRBJ1-2; D is perhaps TRBD1 (5 bases). The length of the CDR3 is 13 residues. The V gene's germline CDR1 is KGHDR and CDR2 SFDVKD. V lost 6 bases, J lost 0 bases, and 7 bases lay in between. The CDR3 bases are TGTGCCACCAGTCGAGGGGCTAACTATGGCTACACCTTC. As protein: CATSRGANYGYTF.

In its sample, this clonotype was seen once. This chain uses TRBV5-4 with TRBJ2-1, with a possible D match to TRBD2 (5 bases). The CDR3 length is 12 residues. The V end lost 4 bases, the J end lost 15 bases, and 17 bases lay between the germline ends. Germline CDR1 reads SGHNT; CDR2 reads YYREEE (reference sequence). This chain's CDR3 is CASSDNYGDRFF. CDR3 coding DNA: TGTGCCAGCAGCGACAATTACGGGGATAGGTTCTTC.

V is TRBV7-2 and J is TRBJ2-7; unclear D gene. Per the germline V gene, CDR1 is SGHTA and CDR2 is FQGNSA. Trimming cost V 1 base and J 2 bases, with 12 bases left between them. This CDR3 region has 15 residues. CDR3 DNA sequence: TGTGCCAGCAGCTTAGAGTCCGCTGCGACCTACGAGCAGTACTTC. It yields the protein CASSLESAATYEQYF.

This clonotype showed up just a few times. The rearrangement uses TRBV28 and TRBJ2-7; D is ambiguous. The ends were cut back, 6 bases at V and 6 bases at J, with 12 bases in the middle. Germline V lookup: CDR1 MDHEN, CDR2 SYDVKM. This CDR3 has 12 residues. Written as DNA, the CDR3 is TGTGCCAGCAGGCTGCCCCCAGGCGAGCAGTACTTC. Translation gives CASRLPPGEQYF.

The table lists this clonotype with a few counts. This chain links TRBV9 with TRBJ2-7, with TRBD2 matching over 11 bases. The CDR3 length is 16 residues. J was trimmed by 0 bases and V by 3 bases; bases with no gene match: 5. CDR1 and CDR2 (germline): SGDLS, YYNGEE. The CDR3 region is CASSEGLADSSYEQYF. CDR3 nucleotides: TGTGCCAGCAGCGAGGGACTAGCGGATAGCTCCTACGAGCAGTACTTC.

The chain has TRBV4-1 and TRBJ2-2, with D possibly matching TRBD1 (6 bases). Per germline, CDR1 MGHRA and CDR2 YSYEKL. The V end was cut by 1 base, the J end by 8 bases, with 14 bases between. The CDR3 contains 15 residues. The chain's CDR3 is CASSQGDNGGGELFF. CDR3 in DNA: TGCGCCAGCAGCCAAGGGGACAATGGAGGAGGGGAGCTGTTTTTT.

The rearrangement joins TRBV6-5 to TRBJ2-1, with 11 positions matching TRBD2. The CDR3 runs 18 residues. The V and J ends lost 0 bases and 8 bases, in that order; junction bases with no gene match: 12. Germline V gives CDR1 MNHEY, CDR2 SVGAGI. CDR3 protein: CASSYSTTTSGRRDEQFF. For the CDR3, the DNA is TGTGCCAGCAGTTACTCGACAACAACTAGCGGGAGACGGGATGAGCAGTTCTTC.

This chain links TRBV27 with TRBJ2-3, with a tentative D call TRBD2 (6 bases). Germline V CDR1 and CDR2: MNHEY, SMNVEV (reference sequence). CDR3 size: 15 residues. V was pared by 6 bases and J by 2 bases, with 15 bases between. The CDR3 protein is CASRATRSITDTQYF. The CDR3 coding sequence is TGTGCCAGCAGGGCGACTAGATCAATCACAGATACGCAGTATTTT.